The T cell receptor (beta chain) described here comes from a study of T cells in Graves' hyperthyroidism and ophthalmopathy. Lactation, pregnancy, other autoimmune disease or uncontrolled infection excluded patients. Amplified regions were TCR beta CDR3 sequences from RNA transcripts. The primer set for the first-round RT-PCR of the TCR CDR3 was HTBI. TCRdb redid the calling of the multiplex PCR reads with MiXCR, one entry per CDR3 protein. The table records some 700,000 distinct CDR3 sequences, around 16% of them present only once. This clonotype was recorded a few times. Looked up from germline, CDR1 is SNHLY and CDR2 is FYNNEI. V lost 6 bases, J lost 7 bases, and 12 bases lay in between. The CDR3 length is 12 residues.

The clonotype was recovered from a man in his fifties with Graves' hyperthyroidism. The V gene is TRBV2, the J gene TRBJ1-1; D is possibly TRBD1 (5 bases). The sequenced material came from blood. The CDR3 is CASRIQVYEAFF. The DNA for the CDR3 is TGTGCCAGCAGAATACAGGTGTATGAAGCTTTCTTT.